These 23 T cell receptor beta chains share one sample of origin, sequenced in a study of blood T cell repertoires in COVID-19. Using immunoSEQ multiplex PCR, the repertoire was profiled, and TCRdb retains in-frame clones only, with some absent. The sample yields 140,000 to 150,000 clones, 75% to 90% seen once. Sequenced material: peripheral blood. The receptors here all came from a human donor in a cohort sampled during active COVID-19.

This clone was seen a handful of times. J is TRBJ1-1 and V is TRBV7-9; D uncertain. Germline V gene sequence: CDR1 SEHNR, CDR2 FQNEAQ (reference sequence). The V gene lost 5 bases and the J gene lost 5 bases, with 12 bases spanning the gap. This CDR3 spans 13 amino acids. The CDR3 sequence is CASSPRSKTEAFF. The CDR3 nucleotides are TGTGCCAGCAGCCCCCGTAGCAAGACTGAAGCTTTCTTT.

The chain carries TRBV7-9 and TRBJ2-5; 7 positions agree with TRBD2. Germline V lookup: CDR1 SEHNR, CDR2 FQNEAQ (reference sequence). This CDR3 spans 15 amino acids. Trimming cost V 5 bases and J 1 base; bases outside gene matches: 7. The CDR3 spells CASSIGLDGQETQYF. The CDR3 DNA reads as TGTGCCAGCAGCATAGGACTAGACGGCCAAGAGACCCAGTACTTC.

The chain has TRBV5-4 and TRBJ2-7; D perhaps matches TRBD1 (6 bases). CDR3 length: 14 amino acids. Trimming stripped 4 bases from V and 0 bases from J, with 11 bases between. CDR1 and CDR2 (germline): SGHNT, YYREEE (reference sequence). The CDR3 sequence: CASSQGTLSYEQYF. CDR3 coding DNA: TGTGCCAGCAGCCAAGGGACACTCTCCTACGAGCAGTACTTC. The full variable domain, rest sourced from reference TRBV5-4 and TRBJ2-7, is ETGVTQSPTHLIKTRGQQVTLRCSSQSGHNTVSWYQQALGQGPQFIFQYYREEENGRGNFPPRFSGLQFPNYSSELNVNALELDDSALYLCASSQGTLSYEQYFGPGTRLTVT.

V usage is TRBV3-1 (or the pseudogene TRBV3-2) and J usage is TRBJ2-2; the D gene is possibly TRBD2 (5 bases). Deletions cut 5 bases from V and 7 bases from J, with 8 bases between. CDR1 and CDR2 from the germline V gene are LGHDT and YNNKEL (reference sequence). CDR3 size: 12 residues. CDR3 nucleotides: TGTGCCAGCAGCACTACTAGCGGGGAGCTGTTTTTT. Translation: CASSTTSGELFF.

The genes are TRBV30 and TRBJ1-2; no clear D. Trimming left V 5 bases short and J 6 bases short, with 16 bases between. The germline V gene has CDR1 GTSNPN and CDR2 SVGIG (reference sequence). This CDR3 comprises 13 residues. Here the CDR3 DNA reads TGTGCCTGGGCCGGTTCAGGAATGGATGGCTACACCTTC. It specifies CAWAGSGMDGYTF. The entire variable domain, with the rest obtained from reference TRBV30 and TRBJ1-2, is as follows: SQTIHQWPATLVQPVGSPLSLECTVEGTSNPNLYWYRQAAGRGLQLLFYSVGIGQISSEVPQNLSASRPQDRQFILSSKKLLLSDSGFYLCAWAGSGMDGYTFGSGTRLTVV.

This chain uses TRBV24-1 with TRBJ2-1; 8 bases match TRBD2. The V and J ends lost 4 bases and 7 bases, in that order; junction bases with no gene match: 5. In germline, CDR1 is KGHDR, CDR2 SFDVKD. The CDR3 runs to 14 residues. CDR3 in DNA: TGTGCCACCAGTGAGAGCGGGAGAGGTAATGAGCAGTTCTTC. Protein product: CATSESGRGNEQFF.

This chain connects TRBV5-1 to TRBJ2-5; D is unresolved. CDR3 size: 16 residues. Germline lookup yields CDR1 SGHRS and CDR2 YFSETQ. V lost 1 base and J lost 0, with 13 bases in between. The CDR3 bases are TGCGCCAGCAGCTTGCTACGACTCGATCACCAAGAGACCCAGTACTTC. As protein: CASSLLRLDHQETQYF.

The V gene is TRBV5-4, the J gene TRBJ2-4; 7 bases are shared with TRBD1. CDR3 length equals 14 residues. J gave up 4 bases and V 4 bases, and 5 bases lay outside the gene matches. Germline CDR1 and CDR2: SGHNT and YYREEE (reference sequence). The CDR3 spells CASSGGDSKNIQYF. The CDR3 DNA follows: TGTGCCAGCAGCGGTGGGGACAGTAAAAACATTCAGTACTTC.

This rearrangement joins TRBV19 to TRBJ1-2; 8 bases fit TRBD1. This CDR3 spans 16 amino acids. V trimming: 10 bases; J trimming: 2 bases; junction bases outside the gene matches: 15. Germline V gene sequence: CDR1 LNHDA, CDR2 SQIVND (reference sequence). In nucleotides, the CDR3 is TGTGCCACCCTAGCTAGGGCAGGGGGCGTAAACTATGGCTACACCTTC. Protein: CATLARAGGVNYGYTF. The full variable domain, rest sourced from reference TRBV19 and TRBJ1-2, is DGGITQSPKYLFRKEGQNVTLSCEQNLNHDAMYWYRQDPGQGLRLIYYSQIVNDFQKGDIAEGYSVSREKKESFPLTVTSAQKNPTAFYLCATLARAGGVNYGYTFGSGTRLTVV.

The count of this clone is one. V is TRBV9 and J is TRBJ1-6; D is possibly TRBD1 (5 bases). CDR3 size: 16 residues. Trimming cost V 4 bases and J 0 bases, with 11 bases left between them. Germline loops: CDR1 SGDLS, CDR2 YYNGEE. The CDR3 spells CASSRRGSSYNSPLHF. CDR3 nucleotides: TGTGCCAGCAGCCGACGGGGGAGCTCCTATAATTCACCCCTCCACTTT.

This clone was recorded once. The CDR3, as DNA: TGTGCCAGCAGCTTAGCCGTCAATCAGCCCCAGCATTTT. Amino acids: CASSLAVNQPQHF. This chain connects TRBV7-2 to TRBJ1-5; D not resolved. This CDR3 is built from 13 residues. Germline V gives CDR1 SGHTA, CDR2 FQGNSA. Trimming left V 0 bases short and J 3 bases short, with 3 bases between.

This clone appeared a single time. The rearrangement uses TRBV6-4 and TRBJ2-2, with TRBD1 matching 7 bases. V was pared by 4 bases and J by 5 bases, with 4 bases of the junction left unmatched. Germline loops: CDR1 MRHNA, CDR2 SNTAGT. This CDR3 contains 14 residues. The CDR3 DNA follows: TGTGCCAGCAGTGGACAGGGCGGTACCGGGGAGCTGTTTTTT. Translated: CASSGQGGTGELFF.

The chain recombines TRBV18 with TRBJ2-5; no reliable D call. The CDR3 totals 14 residues. Trimming left V 0 bases short and J 2 bases short, with 7 bases between. Germline V gene lookup returns CDR1 KGHSH and CDR2 LQKENI. CDR3 residues: CASSPPGQQETQYF. Here the CDR3 DNA reads TGTGCCAGCTCACCACCGGGCCAGCAAGAGACCCAGTACTTC.

The chain recombines TRBV18 with TRBJ1-4; a possible D gene is TRBD1 (6 bases). This CDR3 has 14 residues. Germline CDR1 reads KGHSH; CDR2 reads LQKENI. With 2 bases removed from V and 6 bases from J, the gap between germline ends came to 10 bases. In DNA, the CDR3 is TGTGCCAGCTCACCAGGGGGCGTATATGAAAAACTGTTTTTT. This codes for CASSPGGVYEKLFF.

This clone was observed many times. The chain combines TRBV7-2 with TRBJ2-1; D gene uncertain. V lost 1 base and J 2 bases, leaving 9 bases between the germline ends. The CDR3 is 15 amino acids. Per germline, CDR1 SGHTA and CDR2 FQGNSA. CDR3: CASSLVFTTYNEQFF. In DNA, the CDR3 is TGTGCCAGCAGCTTAGTCTTTACTACCTACAATGAGCAGTTCTTC.

The chain joins TRBV9 to TRBJ1-2; D is undetermined. The germline V and J ends were trimmed by 5 bases and 2 bases, with 4 bases remaining between them. Germline V lookup: CDR1 SGDLS, CDR2 YYNGEE. The length of the CDR3 is 11 residues. As DNA, the CDR3 is TGTGCCAGCAGACTCAACTATGGCTACACCTTC. Protein: CASRLNYGYTF. Supplemented by reference TRBV9 and TRBJ1-2, the full variable domain reads DSGVTQTPKHLITATGQRVTLRCSPRSGDLSVYWYQQSLDQGLQFLIQYYNGEERAKGNILERFSAQQFPDLHSELNLSSLELGDSALYFCASRLNYGYTFGSGTRLTVV.

This chain's CDR3 is CARTSSQDEQFF. The DNA of the CDR3 is TGTGCCCGGACTAGTAGCCAAGATGAGCAGTTCTTC. The J gene is TRBJ2-1, the V gene TRBV7-7; 7 bases match TRBD2. The V gene's germline CDR1 is SSHAT and CDR2 FNYEAQ (reference sequence). The V gene end was trimmed by 11 bases and the J gene end by 8 bases; junction bases not matched to a gene: 9. The CDR3 sequence is 12 residues long.

The chain joins TRBV4-2 to TRBJ2-3; 8 bases fit TRBD2. J gave up 3 bases and V 0 bases, and 11 bases lay outside the gene matches. The CDR3 covers 18 residues. CDR1 and CDR2 from the germline V gene are LGHNA and YNFKEQ. The CDR3 here is CASSQDQGLAGGTDTQYF. The CDR3 DNA follows: TGTGCCAGCAGCCAAGATCAAGGGCTAGCGGGCGGGACAGATACGCAGTATTTT.

V is TRBV7-2 and J is TRBJ1-1; no definite D call. The CDR3 is 11 residues long. CDR1 is SGHTA and CDR2 is FQGNSA in the germline V gene. V was clipped by 1 base and J by 7 bases, with 4 bases between them. The CDR3 bases are TGTGCCAGCAGCTTAGTCCGTGAAGCTTTCTTT. It codes for CASSLVREAFF.

V and J are TRBV7-9 and TRBJ1-2; no clear D gene. Germline CDR1 is SEHNR and CDR2 is FQNEAQ (reference sequence). This CDR3 contains 12 residues. Trimming left V 5 bases short and J 9 bases short, with 13 bases between. CDR3 nucleotide sequence: TGTGCCAGCAGCCCCTCAGGTACGCGCTACACCTTC. It encodes CASSPSGTRYTF. The full variable domain, with the rest looked up from reference TRBV7-9 and TRBJ1-2, is DTGVSQNPRHKITKRGQNVTFRCDPISEHNRLYWYRQTLGQGPEFLTYFQNEAQLEKSRLLSDRFSAERPKGSFSTLEIQRTEQGDSAMYLCASSPSGTRYTFGSGTRLTVV.

The chain combines TRBV2 with TRBJ1-2, with TRBD1 matching over 8 bases. Per germline, CDR1 SNHLY and CDR2 FYNNEI. This CDR3 is 15 amino acids long. J lost 5 bases, V lost 7 bases, and 12 bases had no gene match. CDR3 region: CASKSGRGRGYGYTF. Written as DNA, the CDR3 is TGTGCCAGCAAATCGGGCAGGGGGCGGGGGTATGGCTACACCTTC.

With respect to this clone: A junction boundary mismatches the germline segment, possibly from a read error. The J gene is TRBJ1-5, the V gene TRBV6-1; TRBD1 is a possible D gene (6 bases). The CDR3 runs 15 residues. Germline CDR1 MNHNS, CDR2 SASEGT. The CDR3 nucleotides are TGTGCCAGCAGGGAAGCTGCAGGGGGCAATCAGCCCCAGCATTTT. Its translation is CASREAAGGNQPQHF.

The CDR3 nucleotides are TGTGCCAGTAGTTTAGGAGGGGGCCCATACTCCTACGAGCAGTACTTC. Encoded protein: CASSLGGGPYSYEQYF. This chain joins TRBV19 and TRBJ2-7, with a weak D call TRBD1 (7 bases). In germline, CDR1 is LNHDA, CDR2 SQIVND (reference sequence). The CDR3 has 16 amino acids. V gave up 5 bases and J gave up 0 bases, with 17 bases separating them.